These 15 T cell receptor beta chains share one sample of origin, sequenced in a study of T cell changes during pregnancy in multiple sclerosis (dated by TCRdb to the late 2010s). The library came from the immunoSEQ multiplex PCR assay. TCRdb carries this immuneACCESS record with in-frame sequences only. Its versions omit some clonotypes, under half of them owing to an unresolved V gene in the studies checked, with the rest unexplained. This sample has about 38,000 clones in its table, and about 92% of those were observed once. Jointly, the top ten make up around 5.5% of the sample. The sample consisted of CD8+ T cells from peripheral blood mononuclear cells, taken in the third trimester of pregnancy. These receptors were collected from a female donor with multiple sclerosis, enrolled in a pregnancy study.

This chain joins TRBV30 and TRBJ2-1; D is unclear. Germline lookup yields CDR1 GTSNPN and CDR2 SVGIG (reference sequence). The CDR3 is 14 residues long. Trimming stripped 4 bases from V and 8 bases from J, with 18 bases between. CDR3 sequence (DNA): TGTGCCTGGAAGCCCGGCGGAGTGGTCGATGAGCAGTTCTTC. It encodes CAWKPGGVVDEQFF.

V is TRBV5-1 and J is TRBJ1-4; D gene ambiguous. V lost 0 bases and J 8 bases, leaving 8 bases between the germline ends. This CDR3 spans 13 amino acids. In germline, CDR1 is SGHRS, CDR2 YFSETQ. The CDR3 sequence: CASSLVTDEKLFF. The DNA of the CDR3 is TGCGCCAGCAGCTTGGTCACAGACGAAAAACTGTTTTTT. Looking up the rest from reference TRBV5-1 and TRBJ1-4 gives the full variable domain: KAGVTQTPRYLIKTRGQQVTLSCSPISGHRSVSWYQQTPGQGLQFLFEYFSETQRNKGNFPGRFSGRQFSNSRSEMNVSTLELGDSALYLCASSLVTDEKLFFGSGTQLSVL.

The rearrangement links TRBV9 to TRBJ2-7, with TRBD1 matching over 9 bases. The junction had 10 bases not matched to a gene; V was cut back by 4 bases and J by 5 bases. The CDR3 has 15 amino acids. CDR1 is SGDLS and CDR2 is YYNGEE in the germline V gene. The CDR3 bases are TGTGCCAGCAGCCTAACAGACAGGGGGGTCCACGAGCAGTACTTC. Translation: CASSLTDRGVHEQYF.

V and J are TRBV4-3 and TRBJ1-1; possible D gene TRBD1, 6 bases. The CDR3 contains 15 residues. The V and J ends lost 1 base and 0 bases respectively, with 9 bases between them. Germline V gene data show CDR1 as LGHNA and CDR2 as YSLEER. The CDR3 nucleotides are TGCGCCAGCAGCCAAGGGCAGGGGTTGAACACTGAAGCTTTCTTT. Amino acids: CASSQGQGLNTEAFF.

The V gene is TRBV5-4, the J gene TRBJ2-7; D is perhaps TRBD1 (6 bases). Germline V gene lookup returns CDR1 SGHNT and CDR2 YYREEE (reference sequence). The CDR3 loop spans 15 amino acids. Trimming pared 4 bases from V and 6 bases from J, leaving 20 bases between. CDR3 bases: TGTGCCAGCAGCCACCGTGGGACATTGAGCTTCGAGCAGTACTTC. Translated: CASSHRGTLSFEQYF.

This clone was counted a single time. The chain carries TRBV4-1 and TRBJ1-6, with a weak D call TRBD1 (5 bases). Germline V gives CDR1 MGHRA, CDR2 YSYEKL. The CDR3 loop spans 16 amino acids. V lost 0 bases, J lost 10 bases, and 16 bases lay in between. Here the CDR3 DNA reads TGCGCCAGCAGCCAAGAAGGGGCAGGGTTAGAATCACCCCTCCACTTT. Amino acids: CASSQEGAGLESPLHF.

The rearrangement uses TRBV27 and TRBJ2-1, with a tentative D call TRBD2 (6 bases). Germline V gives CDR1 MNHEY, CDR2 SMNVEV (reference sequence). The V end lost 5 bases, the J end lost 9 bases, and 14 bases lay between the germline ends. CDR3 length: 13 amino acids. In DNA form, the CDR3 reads TGTGCCAGCAGTCACCCCGGGACTTTTGAGCAGTTCTTC. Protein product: CASSHPGTFEQFF.

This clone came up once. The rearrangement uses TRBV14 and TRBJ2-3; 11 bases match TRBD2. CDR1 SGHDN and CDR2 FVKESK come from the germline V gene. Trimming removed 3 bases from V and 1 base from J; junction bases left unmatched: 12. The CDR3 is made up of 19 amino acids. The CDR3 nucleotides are TGTGCCAGCAGCCATGAATGGACTAGCGGGTTAGATCGCACAGATACGCAGTATTTT. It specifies CASSHEWTSGLDRTDTQYF.

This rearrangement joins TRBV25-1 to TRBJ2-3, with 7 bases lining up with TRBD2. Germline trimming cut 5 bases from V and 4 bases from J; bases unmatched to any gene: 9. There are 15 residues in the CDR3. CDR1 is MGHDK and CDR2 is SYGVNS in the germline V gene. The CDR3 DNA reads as TGTGCCAGCAGTCAGAACTGGGAGGGTCCAGATACGCAGTATTTT. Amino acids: CASSQNWEGPDTQYF.

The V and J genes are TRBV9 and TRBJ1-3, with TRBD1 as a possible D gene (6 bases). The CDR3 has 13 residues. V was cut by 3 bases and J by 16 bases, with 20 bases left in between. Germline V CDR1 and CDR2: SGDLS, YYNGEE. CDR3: CASSDPWGGPLYF. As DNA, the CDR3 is TGTGCCAGCAGCGACCCCTGGGGGGGCCCCTTGTATTTT.

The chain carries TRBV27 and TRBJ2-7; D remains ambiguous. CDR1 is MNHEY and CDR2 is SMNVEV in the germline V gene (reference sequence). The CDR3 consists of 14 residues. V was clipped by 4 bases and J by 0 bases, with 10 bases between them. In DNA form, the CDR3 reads TGTGCCAGCAGTTACAGCAGCTCCTCCTACGAGCAGTACTTC. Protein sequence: CASSYSSSSYEQYF.

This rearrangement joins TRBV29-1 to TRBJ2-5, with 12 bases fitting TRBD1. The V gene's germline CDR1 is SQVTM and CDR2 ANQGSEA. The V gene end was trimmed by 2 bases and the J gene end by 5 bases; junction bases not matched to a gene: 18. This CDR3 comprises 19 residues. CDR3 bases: TGCAGCGTTGAATCTTGGGCCCCCGGGACAGGGGGCTTTTTGGAGACCCAGTACTTC. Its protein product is CSVESWAPGTGGFLETQYF. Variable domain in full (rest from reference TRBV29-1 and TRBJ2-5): SAVISQKPSRDICQRGTSLTIQCQVDSQVTMMFWYRQQPGQSLTLIATANQGSEATYESGFVIDKFPISRPNLTFSTLTVSNMSPEDSSIYLCSVESWAPGTGGFLETQYFGPGTRLLVL.

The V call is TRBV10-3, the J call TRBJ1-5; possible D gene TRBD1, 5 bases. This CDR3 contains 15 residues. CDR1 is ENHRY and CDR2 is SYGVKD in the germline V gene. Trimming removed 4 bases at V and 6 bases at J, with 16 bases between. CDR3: CAISAGQGSGQPQHF. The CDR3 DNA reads TGTGCCATCAGTGCCGGGCAGGGTAGTGGTCAGCCCCAGCATTTT.

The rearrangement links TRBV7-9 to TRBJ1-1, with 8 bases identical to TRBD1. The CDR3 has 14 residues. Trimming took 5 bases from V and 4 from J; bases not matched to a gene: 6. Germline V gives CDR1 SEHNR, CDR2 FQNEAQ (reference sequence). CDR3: CASSLTGGGTEAFF. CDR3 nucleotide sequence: TGTGCCAGCAGCCTAACAGGGGGTGGCACTGAAGCTTTCTTT.

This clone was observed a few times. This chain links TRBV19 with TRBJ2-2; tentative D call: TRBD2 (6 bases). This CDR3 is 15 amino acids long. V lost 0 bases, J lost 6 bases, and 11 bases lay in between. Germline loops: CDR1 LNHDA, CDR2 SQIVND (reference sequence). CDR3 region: CASSIDSGGPGELFF. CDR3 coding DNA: TGTGCCAGTAGTATAGATTCCGGGGGACCCGGGGAGCTGTTTTTT. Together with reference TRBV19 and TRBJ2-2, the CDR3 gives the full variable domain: DGGITQSPKYLFRKEGQNVTLSCEQNLNHDAMYWYRQDPGQGLRLIYYSQIVNDFQKGDIAEGYSVSREKKESFPLTVTSAQKNPTAFYLCASSIDSGGPGELFFGEGSRLTVL.